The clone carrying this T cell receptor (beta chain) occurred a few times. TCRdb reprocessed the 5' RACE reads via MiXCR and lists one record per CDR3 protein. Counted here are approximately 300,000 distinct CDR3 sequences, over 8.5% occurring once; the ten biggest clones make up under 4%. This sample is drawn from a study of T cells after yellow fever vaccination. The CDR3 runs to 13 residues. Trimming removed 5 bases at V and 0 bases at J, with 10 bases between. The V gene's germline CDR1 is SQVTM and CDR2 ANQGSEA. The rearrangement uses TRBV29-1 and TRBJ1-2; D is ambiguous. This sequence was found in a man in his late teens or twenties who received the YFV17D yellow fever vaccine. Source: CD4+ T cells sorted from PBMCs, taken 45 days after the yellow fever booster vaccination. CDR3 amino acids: CSVRVGANYGYTF. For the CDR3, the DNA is TGCAGCGTTCGAGTCGGAGCTAACTATGGCTACACCTTC.